This T cell receptor beta chain was identified in a study of blood T cells in healthy people across ages. The study's findings and limits: As naive T cell percentage varied, TCR beta diversity correlated strongly with it. No conclusive comparison of naive versus antigen-experienced cells was possible with unsorted PBMCs.

Trimming stripped 8 bases from V and 0 bases from J, with 17 bases between. There are 15 residues in the CDR3. The germline gives CDR1 MNHEY, CDR2 SMNVEV (reference sequence). This clonotype occurred a few times. Its target is unknown. A second PCR, run for roughly 7 to 11 cycles, used a sample-barcoded 5' primer plus a J-beta primer mix. Every cDNA molecule carried a tag from a template-switch adaptor bearing 12 random nucleotides. MiXCR, applied by TCRdb to the 5' RACE reads, yields one record per CDR3 protein. The sample includes over 700,000 distinct CDR3 sequences, 53% of them seen just once. The sequence was collected from a man aged 80 or over in good health. The sample taken for sequencing was blood. The chain carries TRBV27 and TRBJ2-7, with D tentatively TRBD1 (5 bases). The CDR3 nucleotides read TGTGCCAGCTGGAAGGCAGGGCTAGGCTCCTACGAGCAGTACTTC. Protein product: CASWKAGLGSYEQYF.